The rows below give T cell receptor beta chains drawn from one sample of a study of blood T cell repertoires in COVID-19. Here immunoSEQ multiplex PCR was the method, and the copy in TCRdb shows in-frame clones only, minus some. The table shows roughly 200,000 clones, with around 85% occurring only once. Source material: PBMCs or T cells enriched from blood (not recorded which). Receptors were obtained from a man aged 35 to 55 who had recovered from COVID-19. Both conserved end residues are part of each CDR3. D genes are given only for firm matches. Clone size appears in some rows only: once, few, many, or a class for an expanded clone.

v_gene	abundance	j_gene	d_gene	CDR3aa	CDR3nt
TRBV20-1	-	TRBJ2-7	TRBD2	CSASRTSGLYEQYF	TGCAGTGCTAGTCGGACTAGCGGCCTCTACGAGCAGTACTTC
TRBV13	-	TRBJ1-3	-	CASGRTGSRNTIYF	TGTGCCAGCGGCCGTACGGGAAGCAGAAACACCATATATTTT
TRBV10-3	-	TRBJ2-7	-	CAISESQGTGPYEQYF	TGTGCCATCAGTGAGTCGCAGGGAACAGGGCCCTACGAGCAGTACTTC
TRBV5-1	-	TRBJ1-1	-	CASSWIGRGLNTEAFF	TGCGCCAGCAGCTGGATTGGGCGGGGGCTAAACACTGAAGCTTTCTTT
TRBV7-3	-	TRBJ1-6	-	CASSLRRQGLSPLHF	TGTGCCAGCAGCTTAAGACGTCAGGGACTTTCACCCCTCCACTTT
TRBV2	-	TRBJ1-4	-	CASSREIRIATNEKLFF	TGTGCCAGCAGCCGCGAGATTCGAATTGCAACTAATGAAAAACTGTTTTTT
TRBV27	-	TRBJ2-7	TRBD2	CASSSGGVRDEQYF	TGTGCCAGCAGTTCCGGGGGGGTAAGGGACGAGCAGTACTTC
TRBV28	-	TRBJ1-2	TRBD1	CASSPPTGYYGYTF	TGTGCCAGCAGTCCTCCGACAGGGTACTATGGCTACACCTTC
TRBV5-6	-	TRBJ2-3	-	CASSFPTVSTDTQYF	TGTGCCAGCAGCTTCCCGACAGTTAGCACAGATACGCAGTATTTT
TRBV30	-	TRBJ1-5	-	CAWSYTGSNQPQHF	TGTGCCTGGAGTTACACGGGGAGCAATCAGCCCCAGCATTTT
TRBV5-1	-	TRBJ1-1	-	CASSLEPGVGTEAFF	TGCGCCAGCAGCTTGGAGCCAGGGGTGGGGACTGAAGCTTTCTTT
TRBV28	-	TRBJ2-7	-	CASSLRGEQYF	TGTGCCAGCAGTTTAAGGGGTGAGCAGTACTTC
TRBV4-2	-	TRBJ2-2	TRBD1	CASSQNRGLGELFF	TGTGCCAGCAGCCAAAACAGGGGGCTCGGGGAGCTGTTTTTT
TRBV6-6	once	TRBJ2-3	TRBD1	CASSGQGRGTDTQYF	TGTGCCAGCAGTGGACAGGGACGGGGCACAGATACGCAGTATTTT
TRBV7-9	few	TRBJ1-4	-	CASSLAGVYEKLFF	TGTGCCAGCAGCTTAGCAGGGGTATACGAAAAACTGTTTTTT
TRBV2	few	TRBJ1-2	TRBD1	CAIYRDRVDGYTF	TGTGCCATTTACCGGGACAGGGTTGATGGCTACACCTTC
TRBV28	few	TRBJ2-3	TRBD2	CAIRDASGRITDTQYF	TGTGCCATCCGCGACGCTAGCGGGAGGATCACAGATACGCAGTATTTT
TRBV28	-	TRBJ1-6	TRBD1	CASSLYRLDRESPLHF	TGTGCCAGCAGTTTATACCGCCTTGACAGGGAATCACCCCTCCACTTT
TRBV10-3	once	TRBJ2-3	TRBD1	CAISPGQGGDTQYF	TGTGCCATCAGTCCGGGACAGGGGGGGGATACGCAGTATTTT
TRBV14	-	TRBJ1-3	-	CASSQWRVSDTGNTIYF	TGTGCCAGCAGCCAGTGGCGGGTATCGGATACTGGAAACACCATATATTTT
TRBV7-9	few	TRBJ2-7	TRBD1	CASRQGGGHYEQYF	TGTGCCAGCAGACAAGGGGGCGGACACTACGAGCAGTACTTC
TRBV6-5	-	TRBJ2-7	-	CASSYLGAENEQYF	TGTGCCAGCAGTTACTTGGGGGCCGAGAACGAGCAGTACTTC
TRBV21-1	-	TRBJ2-2	-	CASSKRGDRAEDTGELFF	TGTGCCAGCAGCAAAAGGGGAGACAGGGCCGAAGACACCGGGGAGCTGTTTTTT
TRBV6-6	-	TRBJ2-5	TRBD1	CASKGAGETQYF	TGTGCCAGCAAGGGGGCAGGAGAGACCCAGTACTTC
TRBV6-6	once	TRBJ1-2	TRBD1	CATTGGDYGYTF	TGTGCCACCACAGGGGGCGACTATGGCTACACCTTC
TRBV5-1	-	TRBJ1-6	TRBD1	CASSSGQGKDSPLHF	TGCGCCAGCAGCTCCGGACAGGGGAAGGATTCACCCCTCCACTTT
TRBV7-9	-	TRBJ1-5	TRBD1	CASSFTPRPGTGAHQPQHF	TGTGCCAGCAGCTTTACCCCACGTCCCGGGACAGGGGCGCATCAGCCCCAGCATTTT